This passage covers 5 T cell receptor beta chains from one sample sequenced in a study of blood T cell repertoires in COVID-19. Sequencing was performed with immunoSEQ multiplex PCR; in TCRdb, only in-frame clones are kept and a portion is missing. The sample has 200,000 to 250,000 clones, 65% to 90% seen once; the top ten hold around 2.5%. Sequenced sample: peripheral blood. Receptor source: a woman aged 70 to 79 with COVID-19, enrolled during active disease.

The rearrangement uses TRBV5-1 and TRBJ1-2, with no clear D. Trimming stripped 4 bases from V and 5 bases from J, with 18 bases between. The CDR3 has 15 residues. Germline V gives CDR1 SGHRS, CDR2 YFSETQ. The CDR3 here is CASSGWATSVYGYTF. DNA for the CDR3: TGCGCCAGCAGCGGGTGGGCAACCTCGGTTTATGGCTACACCTTC.

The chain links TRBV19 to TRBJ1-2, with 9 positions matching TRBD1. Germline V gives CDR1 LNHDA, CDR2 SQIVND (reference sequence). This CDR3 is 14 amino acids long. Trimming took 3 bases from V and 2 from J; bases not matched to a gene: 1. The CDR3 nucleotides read TGTGCCAGTAGTATCGGGACAGGGAACTATGGCTACACCTTC. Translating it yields CASSIGTGNYGYTF.

DNA for the CDR3: TGTGCCAGCAGTTACTCGATCCAGGCAAACACTGAAGCTTTCTTT. It translates to CASSYSIQANTEAFF. The V and J genes are TRBV6-5 and TRBJ1-1; D not resolved. In germline, CDR1 is MNHEY, CDR2 SVGAGI. CDR3 length equals 15 residues. V was shortened by 0 bases and J by 2 bases, with 10 bases between the two germline ends.

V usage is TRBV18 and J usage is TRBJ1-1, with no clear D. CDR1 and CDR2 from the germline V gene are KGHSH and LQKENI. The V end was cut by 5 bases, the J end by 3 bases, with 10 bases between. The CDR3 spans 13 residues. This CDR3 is CASSSREDTEAFF. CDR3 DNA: TGTGCCAGCTCAAGTAGGGAGGACACTGAAGCTTTCTTT.

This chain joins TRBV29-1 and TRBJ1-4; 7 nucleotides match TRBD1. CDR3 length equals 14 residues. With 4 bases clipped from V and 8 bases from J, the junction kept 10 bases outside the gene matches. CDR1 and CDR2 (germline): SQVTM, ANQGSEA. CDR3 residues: CSVVGEGAGEKLFF. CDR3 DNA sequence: TGCAGCGTTGTGGGCGAGGGGGCAGGAGAAAAACTGTTTTTT. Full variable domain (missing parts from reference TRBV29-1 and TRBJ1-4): SAVISQKPSRDICQRGTSLTIQCQVDSQVTMMFWYRQQPGQSLTLIATANQGSEATYESGFVIDKFPISRPNLTFSTLTVSNMSPEDSSIYLCSVVGEGAGEKLFFGSGTQLSVL.